Given below is one TCR beta chain in context. Germline assignment: CDR1 SGHTA and CDR2 FQGNSA. CDR3 length: 14 residues. The germline V and J ends were trimmed by 5 bases and 2 bases, with 10 bases remaining between them. The data were obtained in a study of blood T cell repertoires in COVID-19. Overall study: Material from acute and convalescent COVID-19 was sourced from the United States, Italy and Spain. Sources were T cells, B-cell-depleted T cells, or PBMCs; the material itself was cDNA or gDNA.

Original data processing: Amplification from reference gene primers served as the basis for estimated nucleated cell counts. Some clones are missing from TCRdb's copy, which holds only in-frame ones; the method was immunoSEQ multiplex PCR. V, J and clone size are taken as reported in that table, and D and trimming were inferred from the DNA itself. The sample has roughly 150,000 clones, 82% seen once; the top ten hold less than 5%. The genes are TRBV7-2 and TRBJ2-1; maybe TRBD2 (6 bases). This receptor was identified in an elderly woman with acute or convalescent COVID-19. Sequencing was performed on peripheral blood. CDR3 nucleotides: TGTGCCAGCAGCACCGGGGGTGCCTACAATGAGCAGTTCTTC. This codes for CASSTGGAYNEQFF.